This T cell receptor (beta chain) was found in a study of blood T cells in healthy people across ages. The CDR3 is made up of 15 amino acids. V lost 5 bases and J lost 0, with 14 bases in between. A second roughly 6 to 12 cycle PCR used barcoded and J-beta primers. A single record per CDR3 protein comes from TCRdb applying MiXCR to the 5' RACE reads. The sample shows some 370,000 distinct CDR3 sequences, approximately 51% of them seen only once. This clonotype occurred many times. V usage is TRBV12-3 or TRBV12-4 and J usage is TRBJ2-7; weak D call: TRBD1 (5 bases). This TCR was recovered from a man in his fifties or sixties in good health. The sequenced sample was blood. The CDR3 loop is CASSPRGRRSYEQYF. As DNA, the CDR3 is TGTGCCAGCAGTCCAAGGGGCAGGCGCTCCTACGAGCAGTACTTC.